One sample yielded the 10 T cell receptor beta chains listed below, sequenced in a study of CD8 T cells in cerebrospinal fluid in Alzheimer's disease. Each CDR3 protein gets one entry in TCRdb, which reprocessed the 10x single-cell sequencing reads and gives no DNA. The sample's table shows about 1,800 distinct CDR3 sequences. The sample was cerebrospinal fluid. The receptor source for this set is a human donor with mild cognitive impairment.

Measured by frequency, this clonotype is medium-sized (0.01 to 0.1%). The V gene is TRBV27, the J gene TRBJ2-3. CDR3 length: 15 amino acids. Germline V lookup: CDR1 MNHEY, CDR2 SMNVEV (reference sequence). The CDR3 sequence is CASSSWDTSTDTQYF.

This clonotype ranks as medium-sized (0.01 to 0.1%) in terms of frequency. The chain carries TRBV28 and TRBJ2-1; TCRdb proposes TRBD1, but this gene call is untestable without DNA. In germline, CDR1 is MDHEN, CDR2 SYDVKM. The CDR3 covers 14 residues. The CDR3 sequence: CASSSGWGNNEQFF.

The genes are TRBV7-9 and TRBJ1-4; TCRdb gives TRBD1 as the D gene, but with no DNA this cannot be confirmed. The CDR3 totals 14 residues. Per the germline V gene, CDR1 is SEHNR and CDR2 is FQNEAQ (reference sequence). CDR3 sequence: CASSLKQVPEKLFF.

This clonotype shows up as medium-sized by frequency. CDR3 amino acids: CASSQSGLGNEQYF. The gene calls are TRBV4-2 and TRBJ2-7; TCRdb names TRBD2, which stays unverified in the absence of DNA. Germline lookup yields CDR1 LGHNA and CDR2 YNFKEQ. The length of the CDR3 is 14 residues.

Considering frequency, this clonotype is medium-sized (0.01 to 0.1%). The chain joins TRBV2 to TRBJ2-2; TCRdb calls TRBD1, which cannot be checked without DNA. Germline V CDR1 and CDR2: SNHLY, FYNNEI. The CDR3 length is 15 residues. The CDR3 protein is CASSVGQGVTGELFF.

The chain has TRBV5-6 and TRBJ1-1; the TCRdb call, TRBD1, lacks DNA for checking. The CDR3 has 12 residues. The germline CDR1 and CDR2 sequences are SGHDT and YYEEEE. This CDR3 reads CASTKDSGEAFF.

The CDR3 loop reads CASSRQGDGYTF. V usage is TRBV19 and J usage is TRBJ1-2; the TCRdb call, TRBD1, lacks DNA for checking. Germline V lookup: CDR1 LNHDA, CDR2 SQIVND (reference sequence). The CDR3 is 12 amino acids.

This clonotype ranks as medium-sized in terms of frequency. The chain links TRBV5-6 to TRBJ2-2; the D call from TCRdb, TRBD1, cannot be confirmed without DNA. CDR1 and CDR2 (germline): SGHDT, YYEEEE. The CDR3 runs to 15 residues. This CDR3 is CASSLQGLGTGELFF.

This rearrangement joins TRBV7-9 to TRBJ1-3; checking the TCRdb D call of TRBD1 is not possible without DNA. The germline gives CDR1 SEHNR, CDR2 FQNEAQ (reference sequence). CDR3 length: 17 residues. This chain's CDR3 is CASSLSGGQGLGNTIYF.

This clonotype is medium-sized by frequency. This chain links TRBV20-1 with TRBJ2-7; as DNA is missing, the TRBD2 call by TCRdb cannot be tested. The CDR3 is 12 amino acids. Germline V gene sequence: CDR1 DFQATT, CDR2 SNEGSKA (reference sequence). This CDR3 is CRTGLSSYEQYF.